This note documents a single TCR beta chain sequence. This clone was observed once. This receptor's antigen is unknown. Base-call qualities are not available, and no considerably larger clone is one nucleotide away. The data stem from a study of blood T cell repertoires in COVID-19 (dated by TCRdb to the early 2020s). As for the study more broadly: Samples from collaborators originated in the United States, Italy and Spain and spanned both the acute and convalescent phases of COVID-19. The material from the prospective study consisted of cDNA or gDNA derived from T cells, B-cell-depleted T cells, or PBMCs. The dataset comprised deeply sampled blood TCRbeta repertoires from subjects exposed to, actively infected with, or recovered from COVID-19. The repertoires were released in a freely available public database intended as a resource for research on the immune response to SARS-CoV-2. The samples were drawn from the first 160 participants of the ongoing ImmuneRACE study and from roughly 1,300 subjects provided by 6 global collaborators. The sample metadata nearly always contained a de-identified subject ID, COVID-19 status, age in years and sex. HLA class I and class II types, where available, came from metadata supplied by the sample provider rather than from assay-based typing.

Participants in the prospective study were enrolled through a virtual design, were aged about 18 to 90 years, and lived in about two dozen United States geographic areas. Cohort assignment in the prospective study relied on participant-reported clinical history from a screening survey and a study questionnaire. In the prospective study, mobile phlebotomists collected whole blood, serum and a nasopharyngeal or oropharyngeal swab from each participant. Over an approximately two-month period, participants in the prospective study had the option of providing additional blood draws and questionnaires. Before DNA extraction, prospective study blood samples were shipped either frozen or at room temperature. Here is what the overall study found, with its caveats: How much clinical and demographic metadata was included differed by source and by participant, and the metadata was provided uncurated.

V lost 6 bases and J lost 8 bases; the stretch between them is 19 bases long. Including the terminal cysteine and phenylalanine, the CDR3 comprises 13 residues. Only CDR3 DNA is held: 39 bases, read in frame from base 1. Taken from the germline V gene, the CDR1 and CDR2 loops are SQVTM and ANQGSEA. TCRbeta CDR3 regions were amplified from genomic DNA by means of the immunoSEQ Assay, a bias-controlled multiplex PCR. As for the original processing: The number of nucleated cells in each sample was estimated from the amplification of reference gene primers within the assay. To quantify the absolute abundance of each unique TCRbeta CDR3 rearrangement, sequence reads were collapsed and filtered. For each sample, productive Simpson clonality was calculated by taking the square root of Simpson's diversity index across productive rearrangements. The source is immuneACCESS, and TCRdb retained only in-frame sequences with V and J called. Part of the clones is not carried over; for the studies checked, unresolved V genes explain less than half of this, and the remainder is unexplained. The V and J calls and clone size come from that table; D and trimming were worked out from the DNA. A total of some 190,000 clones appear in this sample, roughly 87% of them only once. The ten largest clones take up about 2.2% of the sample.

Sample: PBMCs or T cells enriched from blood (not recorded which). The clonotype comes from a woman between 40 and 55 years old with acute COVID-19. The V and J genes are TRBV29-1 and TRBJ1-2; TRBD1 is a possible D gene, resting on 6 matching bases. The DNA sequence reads TGCAGCGTCGGACCCCGGGACACTCGGGGCTACACCTTC. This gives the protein CSVGPRDTRGYTF.